This entry lists 11 T cell receptor beta chains sequenced from one sample in a study of shared clonotypes between healthy human individuals. Data came from immunoSEQ multiplex PCR; TCRdb stores just in-frame clones and leaves some out. The sample includes approximately 2,300,000 clones, around 93% of them seen just once. Sequencing was performed on naive CD4+ T cells from PBMCs. Stated subset: CD45RA+ positively selected. The receptors come from a man aged 18 to 35 in good health. Some clones in this sample may be carry-over from other donors' samples.

About this clone: This specimen includes other DNA sequences encoding the same CDR3. The rearrangement links TRBV4-2 to TRBJ2-3; D uncertain. Trimming removed 2 bases at V and 0 bases at J, with 0 bases between. CDR3 length: 12 residues. The germline CDR1 and CDR2 sequences are LGHNA and YNFKEQ. The CDR3 region has the DNA TGTGCCAGCAGCCAAAGCACAGATACGCAGTATTTT. Its translation is CASSQSTDTQYF.

This clone appeared once. This chain connects TRBV2 to TRBJ1-2; TRBD1 is a possible D gene (5 bases). Trimming stripped 6 bases from V and 7 bases from J, with 18 bases between. Germline V gives CDR1 SNHLY, CDR2 FYNNEI. The CDR3 runs 14 residues. Here the CDR3 reads CASRGLWTGGGYTF. DNA of the CDR3: TGTGCCAGCAGGGGACTTTGGACCGGGGGTGGCTACACCTTC. The full variable domain, with the rest looked up from reference TRBV2 and TRBJ1-2, is EPEVTQTPSHQVTQMGQEVILRCVPISNHLYFYWYRQILGQKVEFLVSFYNNEISEKSEIFDDQFSVERPDGSNFTLKIRSTKLEDSAMYFCASRGLWTGGGYTFGSGTRLTVV.

The V gene is TRBV6-1, the J gene TRBJ1-2; D gene ambiguous. The CDR3 runs to 10 residues. Germline CDR1 MNHNS, CDR2 SASEGT. V was pared by 10 bases and J by 4 bases, with 7 bases between. As DNA, the CDR3 is TGTGCCACCCTAGGCTATGGCTACACCTTC. The encoded protein is CATLGYGYTF.

For this clone: The same CDR3 can be traced to other DNA sequences in this sample. This CDR3 reads CASSSAGTGPTDTQYF. The CDR3 DNA sequence: TGTGCCAGCAGTTCTGCCGGGACAGGTCCCACAGATACGCAGTATTTT. This sequence joins TRBV28 and TRBJ2-3; 8 bases fit TRBD1. The CDR3 runs to 16 residues. Germline CDR1 is MDHEN and CDR2 is SYDVKM. V was clipped by 4 bases and J by 2 bases; unmatched bases: 8. The complete variable domain, with remaining parts taken from reference TRBV28 and TRBJ2-3, reads DVKVTQSSRYLVKRTGEKVFLECVQDMDHENMFWYRQDPGLGLRLIYFSYDVKMKEKGDIPEGYSVSREKKERFSLILESASTNQTSMYLCASSSAGTGPTDTQYFGPGTRLTVL.

This chain uses TRBV29-1 with TRBJ2-1; D is uncertain. In germline, CDR1 is SQVTM, CDR2 ANQGSEA. This CDR3 region has 13 residues. V shed 4 bases and J shed 5 bases, with 12 bases lying between them. CDR3 DNA: TGCAGCGTTGGTGGCCTGAACAACAATGAGCAGTTCTTC. This sequence encodes CSVGGLNNNEQFF.

This clone was seen just once. This chain links TRBV29-1 with TRBJ1-2, with 8 bases that match TRBD1. Germline assignment: CDR1 SQVTM and CDR2 ANQGSEA. Trimming cost V 4 bases and J 2 bases; bases outside gene matches: 6. The CDR3 has 14 amino acids. CDR3: CSVGPRTGNYGYTF. In DNA, the CDR3 is TGCAGCGTTGGGCCTAGGACAGGGAACTATGGCTACACCTTC.

The chain is built from TRBV7-9 and TRBJ2-5; D gene ambiguous. Germline assignment: CDR1 SEHNR and CDR2 FQNEAQ (reference sequence). Trimming took off 7 bases at V and 1 base at J, with 10 bases between the two ends. The CDR3 consists of 13 residues. CDR3: CASKTGTQETQYF. In DNA form, the CDR3 reads TGTGCCAGCAAGACGGGTACCCAAGAGACCCAGTACTTC.

This chain joins TRBV5-1 and TRBJ2-1; 10 nucleotides line up with TRBD1. V shed 0 bases, J shed 3 bases, and the junction held 3 bases outside the gene matches. The CDR3 runs 16 residues. Germline V gene data show CDR1 as SGHRS and CDR2 as YFSETQ. CDR3 bases: TGCGCCAGCAGCTTGGCGGGACAGGGGAACTACAATGAGCAGTTCTTC. It is translated as CASSLAGQGNYNEQFF.

The chain couples TRBV4-3 to TRBJ2-2, with D possibly matching TRBD2 (5 bases). CDR3 size: 17 residues. CDR1 is LGHNA, CDR2 YSLEER, per germline. The ends were cut back, 4 bases at V and 2 bases at J, with 17 bases in the middle. The CDR3 nucleotides are TGCGCCAGCAGCCCCCAACTAGTGGGCAGTAACACCGGGGAGCTGTTTTTT. This codes for CASSPQLVGSNTGELFF.

The V call is TRBV5-1, the J call TRBJ2-6; D remains ambiguous. Trimming cost V 0 bases and J 0 bases, with 4 bases left between them. There are 15 residues in the CDR3. Germline V CDR1 and CDR2: SGHRS, YFSETQ. The CDR3 is CASSLVSSGANVLTF. The CDR3 nucleotides read TGCGCCAGCAGCTTGGTGAGCTCTGGGGCCAACGTCCTGACTTTC.

This chain links TRBV4-1 with TRBJ2-3, with D tentatively TRBD2 (5 bases). Per the germline V gene, CDR1 is MGHRA and CDR2 is YSYEKL. The CDR3 extends over 16 amino acids. V was trimmed by 0 bases and J by 0 bases, leaving 10 bases between them. In DNA, the CDR3 is TGCGCCAGCAGCCAAGATCGCGGCGGGAGCACAGATACGCAGTATTTT. Translating it yields CASSQDRGGSTDTQYF.